These 17 T cell receptor beta chains share one sample of origin, sequenced in a study of T cells after yellow fever vaccination. Via MiXCR, TCRdb re-called the 5' RACE reads, giving one row per CDR3 protein. The repertoire consists of approximately 340,000 distinct CDR3 sequences, with roughly 9.4% occurring once and the leading ten covering approximately 19%. The sequenced sample was PBMCs, obtained on the day of the first yellow fever vaccination. All receptors come from a man younger than 35 who received the YFV17D yellow fever vaccine.

This clonotype showed up just a few times. The V call is TRBV20-1, the J call TRBJ1-2; D uncertain. Trimming pared 1 base from V and 0 bases from J, leaving 9 bases between. Germline-derived CDR1 and CDR2 are DFQATT and SNEGSKA (reference sequence). CDR3 length equals 14 residues. The CDR3 loop reads CSARAQRANYGYTF. CDR3 DNA: TGCAGTGCTAGAGCCCAGCGGGCTAACTATGGCTACACCTTC.

A few counts support this clonotype. One end of the junction is discordant with germline, which a read error may explain. The V gene is TRBV7-7, the J gene TRBJ2-3; D is undetermined. The CDR3 sequence is 16 residues long. Germline assignment: CDR1 SSHAT and CDR2 FNYEAQ (reference sequence). In DNA form, the CDR3 reads TGTGCTAGCAGCTTAGGGCGGAGTAGGACCACAGATACGCAGTATTTT. This gives the protein CASSLGRSRTTDTQYF.

This clonotype appeared a few times. The chain carries TRBV29-1 and TRBJ2-2, with 10 bases that match TRBD2. Per the germline V gene, CDR1 is SQVTM and CDR2 is ANQGSEA. CDR3 length: 20 residues. After removal of 4 bases from V and 4 bases from J, the junction contained 21 bases not matched to a gene. The CDR3, as DNA: TGCAGCGTTGTATGGGCCGGGCTAGCGGGGGTTGGGCCGTCCACCGGGGAGCTGTTTTTT. It translates to CSVVWAGLAGVGPSTGELFF.

This clonotype was recorded many times. The chain links TRBV29-1 to TRBJ1-1, with D possibly TRBD1 on 5 matching bases. Deletions cut 6 bases from V and 0 bases from J, with 17 bases between. The CDR3 consists of 15 residues. Germline CDR1 SQVTM, CDR2 ANQGSEA. CDR3 coding DNA: TGCAGCGTACCCCCAGCGGGGCCGATGAACACTGAAGCTTTCTTT. Amino acids: CSVPPAGPMNTEAFF.

This clonotype was seen a few times. V is TRBV23-1 and J is TRBJ2-3, with 8 bases fitting TRBD2. TRBV23-1 carries the ORF label, with uncertain function. This CDR3 spans 16 amino acids. After removal of 4 bases from V and 2 bases from J, the junction contained 8 bases not matched to a gene. Here the CDR3 DNA reads TGCGCCAGCAGTCGGGCTACTAGCGGACCCACAGATACGCAGTATTTT. As protein: CASSRATSGPTDTQYF.

The chain uses TRBV20-1 and TRBJ1-1, with 10 bases aligning to TRBD1. CDR1 is DFQATT, CDR2 SNEGSKA, per germline (reference sequence). The length of the CDR3 is 13 residues. With V trimmed by 0 bases and J by 10 bases, 5 bases remained unmatched. CDR3 coding DNA: TGCAGTGCTAGAGAGACGACAGGGGGCGGAGCTTTCTTT. Its protein is CSARETTGGGAFF.

This clonotype was seen at least ten times. The CDR3 loop reads CASSTDYNEQFF. For the CDR3, the DNA is TGCGCCAGCTCGACTGACTACAATGAGCAGTTCTTC. The rearrangement uses TRBV5-1 and TRBJ2-1; D call uncertain. CDR3 length: 12 residues. Trimming took 7 bases from V and 3 from J, leaving 8 bases between them. Germline-derived CDR1 and CDR2 are SGHRS and YFSETQ.

The sample holds a few counts of this clonotype. The gene calls are TRBV5-1 and TRBJ2-5; 9 positions agree with TRBD2. Trimming took 2 bases from V and 4 from J; bases not matched to a gene: 6. Germline V gene sequence: CDR1 SGHRS, CDR2 YFSETQ. CDR3 length: 15 amino acids. CDR3 nucleotide sequence: TGCGCCAGCAGCTTCGAGCGGGGGGTTGCAGAGACCCAGTACTTC. Protein sequence: CASSFERGVAETQYF.

This clonotype was counted a few times. The gene calls are TRBV6-2 or TRBV6-3 and TRBJ2-7; no definite D call. This CDR3 has 12 amino acids. Trimming stripped 8 bases from V and 0 bases from J, with 8 bases between. The V gene's germline CDR1 is MNHEY and CDR2 SVGEGT. CDR3 protein: CASVSNSYEQYV. CDR3 in DNA: TGTGCCAGCGTCTCGAACTCCTACGAGCAGTACGTC.

The rearrangement links TRBV7-2 to TRBJ1-5; the D is unclear. The CDR3 extends over 15 amino acids. V lost 1 base and J lost 7, with 14 bases in between. Germline CDR1 SGHTA, CDR2 FQGNSA. CDR3 nucleotides: TGTGCCAGCAGCTTAGTTGGGGTCAGCACCCAGCCCCAGCATTTT. Protein product: CASSLVGVSTQPQHF. Looking up the rest from reference TRBV7-2 and TRBJ1-5 gives the full variable domain: GAGVSQSPSNKVTEKGKDVELRCDPISGHTALYWYRQSLGQGLEFLIYFQGNSAPDKSGLPSDRFSAERTGGSVSTLTIQRTQQEDSAVYLCASSLVGVSTQPQHFGDGTRLSIL.

The rearrangement joins TRBV6-1 to TRBJ1-1; no reliable D call. Germline lookup yields CDR1 MNHNS and CDR2 SASEGT. V was trimmed by 6 bases and J by 8 bases, leaving 13 bases between them. The CDR3 runs 12 residues. CDR3: CASRRVGEEAFF. The DNA of the CDR3 is TGTGCCAGCAGGAGGGTAGGAGAAGAAGCTTTCTTT.

CDR3 residues: CSARDRTSGGTGEQYV. In DNA, the CDR3 is TGCAGTGCTAGAGACCGGACTAGCGGGGGGACTGGGGAGCAGTACGTC. This chain joins TRBV20-1 and TRBJ2-7, with TRBD2 identical over 14 bases. J lost 7 bases, V lost 0 bases, and 8 bases had no gene match. Germline V gives CDR1 DFQATT, CDR2 SNEGSKA (reference sequence). The CDR3 covers 16 residues.

At least ten counts were recorded for this clonotype. The chain couples TRBV7-2 to TRBJ1-3; D gene unclear. The V gene lost 5 bases and the J gene lost 8 bases, with 16 bases spanning the gap. This CDR3 region has 14 residues. Germline CDR1 reads SGHTA; CDR2 reads FQGNSA. CDR3 in DNA: TGTGCCAGCAGCCCCGGGCCTTTAGCGGACACCATATATTTT. Its protein product is CASSPGPLADTIYF.

This clonotype came up a few times. The V gene is TRBV6-2 or TRBV6-3, the J gene TRBJ1-4; possibly TRBD1 for D (5 bases). V was cut by 5 bases and J by 7 bases, with 14 bases left in between. The CDR3 covers 14 residues. Germline V gene lookup returns CDR1 MNHEY and CDR2 SVGEGT. CDR3 coding DNA: TGTGCCAGCAGTGACGGGGGAGTCATTGAAAAACTGTTTTTT. Translation: CASSDGGVIEKLFF.

The chain employs TRBV3-1 and TRBJ2-3; D is tentatively TRBD1 or TRBD2 (5 bases each). V shed 4 bases and J shed 6 bases, with 17 bases lying between them. This CDR3 has 15 amino acids. Germline V gene lookup returns CDR1 LGHDT and CDR2 YNNKEL (reference sequence). CDR3 loop: CASSLAFRGLDTQYF. In DNA, the CDR3 is TGTGCCAGCAGCCTAGCCTTTCGGGGCCTCGATACGCAGTATTTT.

The chain has TRBV7-9 and TRBJ2-3; the match to TRBD2 covers 7 bases. The germline gives CDR1 SEHNR, CDR2 FQNEAQ (reference sequence). V lost 3 bases, J lost 4 bases, and 4 bases stayed unmatched. The CDR3 consists of 14 residues. CDR3 bases: TGTGCCAGCAGCTTGAGCGGGGCTCCAGATACGCAGTATTTT. Translation gives CASSLSGAPDTQYF.

The J gene is TRBJ1-1, the V gene TRBV7-2; no firm D call. Per the germline V gene, CDR1 is SGHTA and CDR2 is FQGNSA. V was clipped by 3 bases and J by 1 base, with 15 bases between them. The CDR3 sequence is 16 residues long. DNA for the CDR3: TGTGCCAGCAGCTTGGGCAAAATAGGGAAGAACACTGAAGCTTTCTTT. Its translation: CASSLGKIGKNTEAFF.